The rows below give T cell receptor beta chains drawn from one sample of a study of blood T cells in healthy people across ages. MiXCR, applied by TCRdb to the 5' RACE reads, yields one record per CDR3 protein. The table shows some 1,500,000 distinct CDR3 sequences, with less than 45% occurring only once. Source material: blood. The receptors come from a woman younger than 30 in good health. Both conserved end residues are part of each CDR3. A D gene is named only where the DNA matches it firmly. Clone size is shown for a subset of rows, as once, few, many or a class of expanded clone.

CSARKQGLNQPQHF TGCAGTGCTAGAAAGCAGGGTCTCAATCAGCCCCAGCATTTT TRBV20-1 few . TRBJ1-5
CSVARTSGSYNEQFF TGCAGCGTTGCACGGACTAGCGGGAGCTACAATGAGCAGTTCTTC TRBV29-1 . TRBD2 TRBJ2-1
CASSLDRGSEQFF TGTGCCAGCAGCTTAGATCGGGGAAGTGAGCAGTTCTTC TRBV7-2 . . TRBJ2-1
CASSLAGGRGKLFF TGTGCCAGCAGCTTGGCGGGGGGCAGGGGAAAACTGTTTTTT TRBV5-4 few . TRBJ1-4
CASSPGTARKETQYF TGTGCCAGCAGCCCCGGGACAGCCCGAAAAGAGACCCAGTACTTC TRBV3-1 . TRBD1 TRBJ2-5
CASSRRQGWYNGYTF TGTGCCAGCAGCCGGAGACAGGGCTGGTATAATGGCTACACCTTC TRBV7-9 . TRBD1 TRBJ1-2
CSGLADTGELFF TGCAGCGGATTAGCGGACACCGGGGAGCTGTTTTTT TRBV29-1 . . TRBJ2-2
CASSSPGGNNYGYTF TGTGCCAGCAGTTCCCCAGGGGGGAATAACTATGGCTACACCTTC TRBV28 few TRBD1 TRBJ1-2
CSGQGLNTGELFF TGCAGCGGACAGGGCCTGAACACCGGGGAGCTGTTTTTT TRBV29-1 once TRBD1 TRBJ2-2
CASSRTATNTEAFF TGCGCCAGCAGCCGGACAGCTACGAACACTGAAGCTTTCTTT TRBV4-3 . . TRBJ1-1
CASSSGAGEQFF TGTGCCAGCAGTTCTGGGGCGGGTGAGCAGTTCTTC TRBV12-3/TRBV12-4 . . TRBJ2-1
CATSDAGDNYGYTF TGTGCCACCAGTGATGCGGGGGACAACTATGGCTACACCTTC TRBV24-1 . . TRBJ1-2
CASSPPGVRGLNTEAFF TGTGCCAGCAGCCCGCCTGGGGTGCGGGGGTTGAACACTGAAGCTTTCTTT TRBV7-2 . . TRBJ1-1
CASSSRPWDPNYGYTF TGCGCCAGCAGCTCCCGTCCATGGGACCCTAACTATGGCTACACCTTC TRBV4-1 few . TRBJ1-2
CASSAGGGHTEAFF TGTGCCAGCAGCGCAGGGGGTGGTCACACTGAAGCTTTCTTT TRBV9 few TRBD1 TRBJ1-1
CASSLDAGGPHTDTQYF TGCGCCAGCAGCTTGGACGCGGGAGGGCCCCATACAGATACGCAGTATTTT TRBV5-1 . TRBD2 TRBJ2-3
CASRDSYNEQFF TGCGCCAGCAGGGACAGCTACAATGAGCAGTTCTTC TRBV10-2 many . TRBJ2-1
CASSYSRQVNEQFF TGTGCCAGCAGTTACTCGAGGCAGGTTAATGAGCAGTTCTTC TRBV6-5 . . TRBJ2-1
CASSQDRGAFEKLFF TGTGCCAGCAGCCAAGATCGTGGGGCTTTTGAAAAACTGTTTTTT TRBV3-1 . . TRBJ1-4
CASSLVDGCYEQYF TGTGCCAGCAGCTTAGTTGACGGCTGCTACGAGCAGTACTTC TRBV7-6 . . TRBJ2-7
CASSPRNGRETQYF TGTGCCAGCAGCCCCCGCAACGGGAGAGAGACCCAGTACTTC TRBV28 . . TRBJ2-5
CASSGLNNNEQFF TGCGCCAGCAGTGGTCTGAACAACAATGAGCAGTTCTTC TRBV4-3 . . TRBJ2-1
CASSNLAIYEQYF TGTGCCAGCAGTAACCTGGCAATCTACGAGCAGTACTTC TRBV6-2/TRBV6-3 . . TRBJ2-7
CASRLNWAGNTIYF TGTGCCAGCAGACTGAATTGGGCTGGAAACACCATATATTTT TRBV6-5 . . TRBJ1-3
CASSDTGRGTDTQYF TGTGCCAGCAGTGATACGGGACGGGGCACAGATACGCAGTATTTT TRBV2 few . TRBJ2-3
CASSPEGLDEQFF TGCGCCAGCAGCCCCGAGGGGCTGGATGAGCAGTTCTTC TRBV5-1 few . TRBJ2-1
CASSLGGQGALNTEAFF TGTGCCAGCAGCTTAGGTGGACAGGGGGCGCTAAACACTGAAGCTTTCTTT TRBV7-9 . TRBD1 TRBJ1-1
CSALEGSGNTEAFF TGCAGTGCTCTCGAGGGGAGTGGGAACACTGAAGCTTTCTTT TRBV20-1 . . TRBJ1-1
CASSHNTGGPNTEAFF TGTGCCAGCAGCCACAATACAGGGGGGCCGAACACTGAAGCTTTCTTT TRBV3-1 . TRBD1 TRBJ1-1
CASRPRLAGGPDTQYF TGTGCCAGCAGACCTAGACTAGCGGGGGGGCCAGATACGCAGTATTTT TRBV3-1 few TRBD2 TRBJ2-3
CASSQGRKVRNYEQYF TGTGCCAGCAGCCAAGGTCGCAAGGTCAGGAATTACGAGCAGTACTTC TRBV4-2 . . TRBJ2-7
CASTKLAGVDNEQFF TGTGCCAGCACCAAGCTAGCGGGAGTGGACAATGAGCAGTTCTTC TRBV6-6 . TRBD2 TRBJ2-1
CASSPQRDSPLHF TGTGCCAGCAGTCCTCAAAGAGATTCACCCCTCCACTTT TRBV7-2 few . TRBJ1-6
CASSYYRGTSGSGSKQFF TGCGCCAGCAGCTACTACAGAGGGACTAGCGGGAGTGGGTCCAAGCAGTTCTTC TRBV5-1 . TRBD2 TRBJ2-1
CASSLANTDTQYF TGTGCCAGCAGTTTAGCCAACACAGATACGCAGTATTTT TRBV28 many . TRBJ2-3
CASSLNQGSGGYTF TGTGCCAGCAGCTTAAATCAGGGGTCTGGAGGCTACACCTTC TRBV7-8 . . TRBJ1-2
CSASVTSQETQYF TGCAGTGCTAGTGTGACTAGCCAAGAGACCCAGTACTTC TRBV20-1 . . TRBJ2-5
CASSPGTSGSHNEQFF TGTGCCAGCAGTCCTGGGACTAGCGGGTCCCACAATGAGCAGTTCTTC TRBV27 . TRBD2 TRBJ2-1
CASSRHTGEYYNEQFF TGTGCCAGCAGTAGGCATACAGGGGAATACTACAATGAGCAGTTCTTC TRBV12-3/TRBV12-4 few TRBD1 TRBJ2-1
CASSSSRDSYEQFF TGTGCCAGCAGCTCGTCGCGGGATAGTTATGAGCAGTTCTTC TRBV7-9 . . TRBJ2-1
CASSSGQLYGYTF TGTGCCAGCTCATCGGGACAGCTCTATGGCTACACCTTC TRBV18 few TRBD1 TRBJ1-2
CASSQDWGSSYNSPLHF TGCGCCAGCAGCCAGGATTGGGGGAGCTCCTATAATTCACCCCTCCACTTT TRBV4-1 few . TRBJ1-6
CASSYSDLAKLFF TGTGCCAGCAGTTACTCAGACCTCGCAAAACTGTTTTTT TRBV6-6 . . TRBJ1-4
CASSYQEARGSDTQYF TGTGCCAGCAGTTACCAGGAGGCCAGGGGGAGTGATACGCAGTATTTT TRBV6-6 . TRBD1 TRBJ2-3
CATSRDSRNEQYF TGTGCCACCAGCAGAGATTCCCGTAATGAGCAGTACTTC TRBV15 . . TRBJ2-5
CASSLRAGGTTDTQYF TGTGCCAGCAGCTTGAGGGCGGGGGGCACCACAGATACGCAGTATTTT TRBV7-2 many TRBD2 TRBJ2-3
CASRPQGTGGVYGYTF TGTGCCAGCAGGCCCCAGGGGACAGGGGGCGTCTATGGCTACACCTTC TRBV6-2/TRBV6-3 . TRBD1 TRBJ1-2
CASAPGQGYYEQFF TGTGCCAGCGCGCCGGGACAGGGGTATTATGAGCAGTTCTTC TRBV11-1 . TRBD1 TRBJ2-1
CASSLLTGTYANSPLHF TGTGCCAGCAGTTTGTTAACCGGGACATATGCAAATTCACCCCTCCACTTT TRBV27 . . TRBJ1-6
CSARGDRVTINYGYTF TGCAGTGCTAGGGGGGACAGGGTAACCATTAACTATGGCTACACCTTC TRBV20-1 few TRBD1 TRBJ1-2
CASSRTDSSTDTQYF TGTGCCAGCAGCAGGACCGATTCTAGCACAGATACGCAGTATTTT TRBV12-3/TRBV12-4 . . TRBJ2-3
CASTLRTSGGAFPDTQYF TGTGCCAGCACCTTGCGGACTAGCGGGGGGGCTTTCCCAGATACGCAGTATTTT TRBV6-1 few TRBD2 TRBJ2-3
CASSQEARTGVFYEQYF TGCGCCAGCAGCCAGGAAGCCCGGACAGGGGTTTTCTACGAGCAGTACTTC TRBV4-1 . TRBD1 TRBJ2-7
CAISERGHGYTF TGTGCCATCAGTGAGAGGGGCCATGGCTACACCTTC TRBV10-3 . . TRBJ1-2
CASSVGNYNEQYF TGTGCCAGCAGCGTAGGTAACTACAATGAGCAGTACTTC TRBV9 . . TRBJ2-7
CASSYQGDPAFCTF TGTGCCAGCAGTTACCAAGGGGACCCGGCTTTTTGCACCTTC TRBV6-6 . . TRBJ1-2
CASSPGPGQREAFF TGCGCCAGCAGCCCCGGGCCGGGACAGCGTGAAGCTTTCTTT TRBV5-1 once TRBD1 TRBJ1-1
CASTSRQGSSYNEQYF TGTGCCAGCACCTCTCGACAGGGATCTTCGTACAATGAGCAGTACTTC TRBV12-3/TRBV12-4 . TRBD1 TRBJ2-7